This T cell receptor (beta chain) was identified in a study of control samples from healthy donors and cancer patients. CDR1 is SGHKS and CDR2 is YYEKEE in the germline V gene (reference sequence). Between the trimmed V and J ends, which lost 5 bases and 7 bases, there was a span of 24 bases. This CDR3 contains 16 residues. Clones were sequenced by immunoSEQ multiplex PCR, and TCRdb holds only the in-frame ones, with some missing. The sample lists over 150,000 clones, approximately 91% seen once, with approximately 2% in the top ten. This receptor was obtained from a woman aged 40 to 50 in good health. The source material was blood. The chain joins TRBV5-5 to TRBJ1-2; the D gene is possibly TRBD1 (6 bases). The CDR3 reads CASSFTGSTGTGGYTF. The CDR3 nucleotides read TGTGCCAGCAGTTTCACGGGCTCGACAGGCACGGGTGGCTACACCTTC.